These T cell receptor beta chains were read from a single sample in a study of cytomegalovirus exposure and HLA in healthy donors. Some clones are missing from TCRdb's copy, which holds only in-frame ones; the method was immunoSEQ multiplex PCR. The sample includes some 340,000 clones, roughly 87% seen only once; the top ten take roughly 1.2%. The sample comprised PBMCs. Receptor source: a woman aged 25 to 39 in good health and CMV-seropositive. The CDR3 runs from the conserved cysteine through the conserved F or W. Each record gives: V gene, clone size, D gene, J gene, CDR3 DNA, CDR3 protein. D genes are given only for firm matches. Clone size appears in some rows only: once, few, many, or a class for an expanded clone.

V: TRBV27
size: .
D: .
J: TRBJ2-2
DNA: TGTGCCAGCAGTTTAAATCCGGGGGGCTTCACCGGGGAGCTGTTTTTT
CDR3: CASSLNPGGFTGELFF

V: TRBV7-2
size: .
D: .
J: TRBJ2-5
DNA: TGTGCCTCCGGGGCGGGTAATCCTTTATTGGCCCAGTACTTC
CDR3: CASGAGNPLLAQYF

V: TRBV6-5
size: .
D: .
J: TRBJ2-7
DNA: TGTGCCAGCAAGGAATCCTACGAGCAGTACTTC
CDR3: CASKESYEQYF

V: TRBV6-5
size: .
D: .
J: TRBJ2-7
DNA: TGTGCCAGCCTTAAAACGGCCTGGGGGTCCTACGAGCAGTACTTC
CDR3: CASLKTAWGSYEQYF

V: TRBV7-9
size: .
D: .
J: TRBJ1-2
DNA: TGTGCCAGCAGCTTAGACAGGGTTAACTATGGCTACACCTTC
CDR3: CASSLDRVNYGYTF

V: TRBV7-2
size: once
D: .
J: TRBJ2-6
DNA: TGTGCCAGCAGCTTAGGATTTAGCTCTGGGGCCAACGTCCTGACTTTC
CDR3: CASSLGFSSGANVLTF

V: TRBV29-1
size: .
D: TRBD1
J: TRBJ1-2
DNA: TGCAGCGTTGGACGACTTGGACAGGGGAATAAGTATGGCTACACCTTC
CDR3: CSVGRLGQGNKYGYTF

V: TRBV19
size: few
D: .
J: TRBJ2-3
DNA: TGTGCCACCGCTACACCCGGGGGGCGCACAGATACGCAGTATTTT
CDR3: CATATPGGRTDTQYF

V: TRBV6-1
size: .
D: .
J: TRBJ2-7
DNA: TGTGCCAGCAGTGAAACGGCCCATCAGGGACCGTACGAGCAGTACTTC
CDR3: CASSETAHQGPYEQYF

V: TRBV5-6
size: .
D: .
J: TRBJ2-1
DNA: TGTGCCAGCAGCTTGGGATCCTACAATGAGCAGTTCTTC
CDR3: CASSLGSYNEQFF

V: TRBV27
size: few
D: TRBD1
J: TRBJ1-1
DNA: TGTGCCAGCAGACAGGGGGCACGGAACACTGAAGCTTTCTTT
CDR3: CASRQGARNTEAFF

V: TRBV7-2
size: .
D: .
J: TRBJ2-1
DNA: TGTGCCAGCAGCTCCCAGGGTGCCAGCTCCTACAATGAGCAGTTCTTC
CDR3: CASSSQGASSYNEQFF

V: TRBV18
size: .
D: TRBD1
J: TRBJ2-1
DNA: TGTGCCAGCTCACCCGACAGGGACAATGAGCAGTTCTTC
CDR3: CASSPDRDNEQFF

V: TRBV9
size: .
D: .
J: TRBJ2-5
DNA: TGTGCCAGCAGCGTCCCCGGACCCACCCAGTACTTC
CDR3: CASSVPGPTQYF

V: TRBV6-5
size: .
D: .
J: TRBJ1-1
DNA: TGTGCCAGCAGCTTCCTATTTGGTACTGAAGCTTTCTTT
CDR3: CASSFLFGTEAFF

V: TRBV2
size: .
D: .
J: TRBJ1-5
DNA: TGTGCCAGCTCAGGTTTTTCGGGGCAGCCCCAGCATTTT
CDR3: CASSGFSGQPQHF

V: TRBV28
size: .
D: .
J: TRBJ1-2
DNA: TGTGCCAGCAGCGAAGGACAGACGCGCTACACCTTC
CDR3: CASSEGQTRYTF

V: TRBV14
size: once
D: TRBD2
J: TRBJ2-1
DNA: TGTGCCAGCAGCCATGGACTAGCGGGGGGACCCTACTCCTACAATGAGCAGTTCTTC
CDR3: CASSHGLAGGPYSYNEQFF

V: TRBV12-5
size: .
D: .
J: TRBJ2-1
DNA: TGTGCTAGTGCCTTGGACAGTTGGAATGAGCAGTTCTTC
CDR3: CASALDSWNEQFF

V: TRBV2
size: .
D: .
J: TRBJ2-7
DNA: TGTGCCAGCAGTGAAGCGGGATCCCCGAGCTCCTACGAGCAGTACTTC
CDR3: CASSEAGSPSSYEQYF

V: TRBV29-1
size: .
D: .
J: TRBJ1-2
DNA: TGCAGCGTTGAGGGGGGGGCGCCTCATGGCTACACCTTC
CDR3: CSVEGGAPHGYTF

V: TRBV27
size: .
D: .
J: TRBJ2-1
DNA: TGTGCCAGCACCTCTCTCCCCCACTACAATGAGCAGTTCTTC
CDR3: CASTSLPHYNEQFF

V: TRBV9
size: .
D: TRBD2
J: TRBJ2-1
DNA: TGTGCCAGCAGCTTGGGACTAGCGGGGACCTTCTCCTCCTACAATGAGCAGTTCTTC
CDR3: CASSLGLAGTFSSYNEQFF

V: TRBV29-1
size: once
D: TRBD1
J: TRBJ2-7
DNA: TGCAGCGTCCTCGCCAGGGGGAGTACCTACGAGCAGTACTTC
CDR3: CSVLARGSTYEQYF

V: TRBV28
size: .
D: .
J: TRBJ1-4
DNA: TGTGCCAGCAGTTTAGTCGAAAAACTGTTTTTT
CDR3: CASSLVEKLFF

V: TRBV5-1
size: .
D: TRBD1
J: TRBJ2-2
DNA: TGCGCCAGCAGCTTGGGGACAGGGGCCGGGGAGCTGTTTTTT
CDR3: CASSLGTGAGELFF

V: TRBV30
size: .
D: TRBD1
J: TRBJ1-5
DNA: TGTGCCTGGAGGCGGCCCTCCGGGACAGGGAGCAATCAGCCCCAGCATTTT
CDR3: CAWRRPSGTGSNQPQHF

V: TRBV6-5
size: .
D: .
J: TRBJ2-2
DNA: TGTGCCAGCAGTTACCAGGCCCATGCCGGGGAGCTGTTTTTT
CDR3: CASSYQAHAGELFF

V: TRBV10-3
size: .
D: TRBD1
J: TRBJ2-7
DNA: TGTGCCATCAGTGGGGACAGGGACTACGAGCAGTACTTC
CDR3: CAISGDRDYEQYF

V: TRBV4-2
size: .
D: .
J: TRBJ2-5
DNA: TGTGCCAGCAGCCAAGGTGGGGCCCCCAATCAAGAGACCCAGTACTTC
CDR3: CASSQGGAPNQETQYF

V: TRBV9
size: .
D: TRBD1
J: TRBJ2-1
DNA: TGTGCCAGCAGCGTATTCAGGGGGCCTTACAATGAGCAGTTCTTC
CDR3: CASSVFRGPYNEQFF

V: TRBV5-1
size: once
D: .
J: TRBJ1-5
DNA: TGCGCCAGCAGCTTGGCCGGCTTCAATCAGCCCCAGCATTTT
CDR3: CASSLAGFNQPQHF

V: TRBV21-1
size: .
D: .
J: TRBJ2-1
DNA: TGTGCCAGCAGCAAAGACCTAGCGGTTTCCTACAATGAGCAGTTCTTC
CDR3: CASSKDLAVSYNEQFF

V: TRBV9
size: .
D: .
J: TRBJ2-2
DNA: TGTGCCAGCAGCGTAGGGGACACCGGGGAGCTGTTTTTT
CDR3: CASSVGDTGELFF

V: TRBV11-3
size: .
D: .
J: TRBJ2-3
DNA: TGTGCCAGCAGCTTCAGGGGAGATACGCAGTATTTT
CDR3: CASSFRGDTQYF

V: TRBV11-3
size: .
D: .
J: TRBJ2-7
DNA: TGTGCCAGCAGCTTAGAAACAGAATTCTACGAGCAGTACTTC
CDR3: CASSLETEFYEQYF

V: TRBV5-6
size: .
D: TRBD1
J: TRBJ2-5
DNA: TGTGCCAGCAGCAGCGGACAGGCGGAGTACTTC
CDR3: CASSSGQAEYF

V: TRBV14
size: .
D: .
J: TRBJ1-1
DNA: TGTGCCAGCAGCCAATTCATCAAGGGGGCTGAAGCTTTCTTT
CDR3: CASSQFIKGAEAFF

V: TRBV7-3
size: .
D: .
J: TRBJ2-2
DNA: TGTGCCAGCAGCTTAGGTATCCCACTCGGGAACACCGGGGAGCTGTTTTTT
CDR3: CASSLGIPLGNTGELFF

V: TRBV30
size: .
D: .
J: TRBJ1-2
DNA: TGTGCCTGGAAGGGTAGCTATGGCTACACCTTC
CDR3: CAWKGSYGYTF

V: TRBV7-9
size: .
D: .
J: TRBJ1-1
DNA: TGTGCCAGCAGCTTAGGGAGTTCAGGGAACACTGAAGCTTTCTTT
CDR3: CASSLGSSGNTEAFF

V: TRBV5-6
size: .
D: .
J: TRBJ1-2
DNA: TGTGCCAGCAGCTTGGGTGGACAAGGACGTGGCTACACCTTC
CDR3: CASSLGGQGRGYTF

V: TRBV6-5
size: .
D: TRBD2
J: TRBJ2-1
DNA: TGTGCCAGCAGATTAGGACTAGCGGGAGTGGGTGAGCAGTTCTTC
CDR3: CASRLGLAGVGEQFF

V: TRBV30
size: .
D: .
J: TRBJ1-3
DNA: TGTGCCTGGAGTGCCCCGGACGGGAGGGTTGGAAACACCATATATTTT
CDR3: CAWSAPDGRVGNTIYF

V: TRBV28
size: .
D: TRBD1
J: TRBJ2-5
DNA: TGTGCCAGCAGAGGACAGGCTTTACAAGAGACCCAGTACTTC
CDR3: CASRGQALQETQYF

V: TRBV5-1
size: .
D: TRBD1
J: TRBJ1-2
DNA: TGCGCCAGCAGCTTTCAAAACCGGGACAGGGGTTGGTATGGCTACACCTTC
CDR3: CASSFQNRDRGWYGYTF

V: TRBV28
size: .
D: .
J: TRBJ2-6
DNA: TGTGCCAGCAGTTTATTAGGCGGTCTTGGGGCCAACGTCCTGACTTTC
CDR3: CASSLLGGLGANVLTF